The sequence of this TCR beta chain was determined in a study of shared clonotypes between healthy human individuals. TCRdb's table, derived via immunoSEQ multiplex PCR, lists solely in-frame clones and lacks some. Of over a million clones in the sample, over 95% were seen once. Trimming took 2 bases from V and 5 from J, leaving 12 bases between them. Germline V gene data show CDR1 as MDHEN and CDR2 as SYDVKM. CDR3 length: 15 residues. This TCR was sampled from a man in his thirties or forties in good health. Material for sequencing was naive CD4+ T cells sorted from blood. Documented subset: CD45RA+ positively selected. V is TRBV28 and J is TRBJ2-2; no definite D call. The chain's CDR3 is CASSLVTVGTGELFF. The CDR3 DNA reads TGTGCCAGCAGTTTAGTCACAGTTGGGACCGGGGAGCTGTTTTTT. Full variable domain (missing parts from reference TRBV28 and TRBJ2-2): DVKVTQSSRYLVKRTGEKVFLECVQDMDHENMFWYRQDPGLGLRLIYFSYDVKMKEKGDIPEGYSVSREKKERFSLILESASTNQTSMYLCASSLVTVGTGELFFGEGSRLTVL.